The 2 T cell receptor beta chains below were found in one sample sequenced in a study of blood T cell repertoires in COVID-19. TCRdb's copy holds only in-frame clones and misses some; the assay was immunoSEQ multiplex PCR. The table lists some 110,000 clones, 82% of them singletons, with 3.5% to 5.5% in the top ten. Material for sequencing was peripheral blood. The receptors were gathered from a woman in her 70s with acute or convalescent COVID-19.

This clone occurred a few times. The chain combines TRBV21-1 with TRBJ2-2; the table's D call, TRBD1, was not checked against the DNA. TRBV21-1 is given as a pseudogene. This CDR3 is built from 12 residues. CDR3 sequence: CAGMGATGELFF. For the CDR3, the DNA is TGTGCCGGTATGGGGGCGACCGGGGAGCTGTTTTTT.

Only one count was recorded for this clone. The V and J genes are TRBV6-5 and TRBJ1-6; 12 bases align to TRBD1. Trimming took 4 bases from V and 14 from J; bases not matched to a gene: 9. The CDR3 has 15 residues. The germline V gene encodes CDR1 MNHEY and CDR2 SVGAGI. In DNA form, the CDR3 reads TGTGCCAGCAGTTTTTATTCCGGGACAGGGGGCACCCTCCACTTT. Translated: CASSFYSGTGGTLHF.